These 25 T cell receptor beta chains were sequenced from one sample in a study of OX40 agonist ivuxolimab in advanced cancers. Assay used: immunoSEQ multiplex PCR; TCRdb lists only in-frame clones, some missing. Of 60,000 to 70,000 clones in the sample, about 80% were seen once. The sequencing used CD4+ or CD8+ T cells sorted from blood, collected in a trial of the OX40 agonist ivuxolimab. These receptor sequences come from an adult with an advanced solid tumor such as melanoma, head and neck, liver or kidney cancer.

This chain joins TRBV5-4 and TRBJ1-2; possibly TRBD1 for D (5 bases). The CDR3 runs to 14 residues. Germline-derived CDR1 and CDR2 are SGHNT and YYREEE (reference sequence). V shed 1 base and J shed 2 bases, with 9 bases lying between them. The CDR3 DNA follows: TGTGCCAGCAGCTTGACAGGAATGAACTATGGCTACACCTTC. Translating gives CASSLTGMNYGYTF.

This chain connects TRBV9 to TRBJ2-5, with no clear D. In germline, CDR1 is SGDLS, CDR2 YYNGEE. This CDR3 is 14 amino acids long. Between the trimmed V and J ends, which lost 0 bases and 1 base, there was a span of 7 bases. This chain's CDR3 is CASSVVGSQETQYF. In DNA, the CDR3 is TGTGCCAGCAGCGTAGTGGGCAGCCAAGAGACCCAGTACTTC.

V gene TRBV9 combines with J gene TRBJ2-2; no firm D call. Germline V gene sequence: CDR1 SGDLS, CDR2 YYNGEE. The length of the CDR3 is 11 residues. V was shortened by 0 bases and J by 7 bases, with 1 base between the two germline ends. CDR3: CASSVDGELFF. DNA for the CDR3: TGTGCCAGCAGCGTAGACGGGGAGCTGTTTTTT.

The genes are TRBV9 and TRBJ2-2; D may correspond to TRBD1 or TRBD2 (6 bases each). Germline CDR1 reads SGDLS; CDR2 reads YYNGEE. The V and J ends lost 0 bases and 4 bases respectively, with 16 bases between them. The CDR3 runs 17 residues. CDR3 DNA: TGTGCCAGCAGCGTAGGTTTGGTAGGAGGGGGCACCGGGGAGCTGTTTTTT. Its translation is CASSVGLVGGGTGELFF. Full variable domain (rest looked up from reference TRBV9 and TRBJ2-2): DSGVTQTPKHLITATGQRVTLRCSPRSGDLSVYWYQQSLDQGLQFLIQYYNGEERAKGNILERFSAQQFPDLHSELNLSSLELGDSALYFCASSVGLVGGGTGELFFGEGSRLTVL.

The chain employs TRBV18 and TRBJ1-5; D is ambiguous. V was shortened by 3 bases and J by 3 bases, with 6 bases between the two germline ends. This CDR3 comprises 13 residues. CDR1 is KGHSH, CDR2 LQKENI, per germline. The CDR3 spells CASSPQNNQPQHF. The CDR3 DNA reads TGTGCCAGCTCACCTCAAAACAATCAGCCCCAGCATTTT.

The gene calls are TRBV5-1 and TRBJ1-4; D call uncertain. The CDR3 is 14 amino acids. Germline loops: CDR1 SGHRS, CDR2 YFSETQ. V shed 2 bases and J shed 8 bases, with 13 bases lying between them. The CDR3 DNA sequence: TGCGCCAGCAGCTTTTCCTCTGGTGGGGAAAAACTGTTTTTT. This gives the protein CASSFSSGGEKLFF.

Of note for this clone: Other nucleotide sequences from this sample produce the same CDR3. The V gene is TRBV7-2, the J gene TRBJ2-3; the D is unclear. Germline assignment: CDR1 SGHTA and CDR2 FQGNSA. The CDR3 spans 12 residues. V was shortened by 4 bases and J by 3 bases, with 5 bases between the two germline ends. This chain's CDR3 is CASSSTTDTQYF. CDR3 DNA: TGTGCCAGCAGCTCGACTACAGATACGCAGTATTTT.

This chain connects TRBV20-1 to TRBJ1-1; D not resolved. This CDR3 is 11 amino acids long. Germline-derived CDR1 and CDR2 are DFQATT and SNEGSKA (reference sequence). Trimming took 4 bases from V and 1 from J, leaving 4 bases between them. The DNA for the CDR3 is TGCAGTGCTAAACAGAACACTGAAGCTTTCTTT. Amino acid sequence: CSAKQNTEAFF.

V usage is TRBV7-8 and J usage is TRBJ1-6; TRBD1 is a possible D gene (5 bases). Germline CDR1 reads SGHVS; CDR2 reads FQNEAQ. The CDR3 has 13 residues. The ends were cut back, 5 bases at V and 9 bases at J, with 11 bases in the middle. CDR3: CASSGGVLSPLHF. CDR3 in DNA: TGTGCCAGCAGCGGAGGGGTTCTTTCACCCCTCCACTTT.

In its sample, this clone was seen once. The chain uses TRBV7-2 and TRBJ2-5; TRBD2 matches 13 bases. Germline V gene sequence: CDR1 SGHTA, CDR2 FQGNSA. The CDR3 sequence is 16 residues long. The trim removed 5 bases at V and 5 bases at J, leaving 8 bases unmatched. The CDR3, as DNA: TGTGCCAGCAGCCCCCGGACTAGCGGGGGCGGGGAGACCCAGTACTTC. Its protein is CASSPRTSGGGETQYF.

The chain has TRBV9 and TRBJ1-5; 10 positions match TRBD1. Germline V gene data show CDR1 as SGDLS and CDR2 as YYNGEE. The CDR3 length is 15 residues. V lost 3 bases, J lost 5 bases, and 5 bases stayed unmatched. The CDR3 is CASSGRQGAHQPQHF. CDR3 nucleotide sequence: TGTGCCAGCAGCGGTAGACAGGGGGCTCATCAGCCCCAGCATTTT.

The chain carries TRBV2 and TRBJ1-5, with no clear D. This CDR3 has 14 residues. Trimming took 7 bases from V and 6 from J, leaving 16 bases between them. In germline, CDR1 is SNHLY, CDR2 FYNNEI. The CDR3 loop reads CASTASSLPQPQHF. CDR3 bases: TGTGCCAGCACTGCTTCTTCATTGCCTCAGCCCCAGCATTTT.

V is TRBV5-1 and J is TRBJ1-1; D uncertain. V dropped 1 base and J dropped 3 bases, with 7 bases sitting between them. This CDR3 contains 13 residues. Germline V gene sequence: CDR1 SGHRS, CDR2 YFSETQ. CDR3 sequence: CASSLRLHTEAFF. DNA for the CDR3: TGCGCCAGCAGCTTGCGCTTGCACACTGAAGCTTTCTTT.

The sample holds a few counts of this clone. This rearrangement joins TRBV11-2 to TRBJ1-2; D might be TRBD1 (6 bases). The germline gives CDR1 SGHAT, CDR2 FQNNGV. V lost 5 bases, J lost 4 bases, and 14 bases lay in between. The CDR3 contains 14 residues. This CDR3 reads CASSTIDRTYGYTF. CDR3 nucleotide sequence: TGTGCCAGCAGCACGATCGACAGGACCTATGGCTACACCTTC.

The J gene is TRBJ2-3, the V gene TRBV30, with D maybe TRBD1 (7 bases). This CDR3 is built from 15 residues. CDR1 and CDR2 (germline): GTSNPN, SVGIG (reference sequence). Deletions cut 1 base from V and 2 bases from J, with 13 bases between. The CDR3 loop reads CAWSAGDSLTDTQYF. Here the CDR3 DNA reads TGTGCCTGGAGTGCGGGGGACAGTCTCACAGATACGCAGTATTTT.

This chain joins TRBV19 and TRBJ1-6; the D gene is possibly TRBD1 (5 bases). Germline CDR1 is LNHDA and CDR2 is SQIVND (reference sequence). The CDR3 is 15 residues long. The V end lost 5 bases, the J end lost 7 bases, and 15 bases lay between the germline ends. This CDR3 is CASSERGGLNSPLHF. The CDR3 nucleotides are TGTGCCAGTAGTGAGCGGGGGGGTTTGAATTCACCCCTCCACTTT.

V and J are TRBV10-3 and TRBJ1-2; D is possibly TRBD1 (5 bases). The V gene's germline CDR1 is ENHRY and CDR2 SYGVKD. The CDR3 has 14 amino acids. V lost 3 bases to trimming and J lost 2 bases, with 10 bases between them. CDR3 protein: CAISEQETNYGYTF. CDR3 DNA sequence: TGTGCCATCAGTGAACAGGAGACGAACTATGGCTACACCTTC.

The rearrangement joins TRBV19 to TRBJ1-2; tentatively, D is TRBD1 (5 bases). V was trimmed by 6 bases and J by 4 bases, leaving 18 bases between them. The CDR3 contains 15 residues. Germline CDR1 reads LNHDA; CDR2 reads SQIVND (reference sequence). Here the CDR3 DNA reads TGTGCCAGTAGGGCCGGGACCGCTTTCGCCTATGGCTACACCTTC. This codes for CASRAGTAFAYGYTF.

The chain has TRBV7-9 and TRBJ2-2, with D hard to call. The germline CDR1 and CDR2 sequences are SEHNR and FQNEAQ (reference sequence). Trimming shortened V by 1 base and J by 7 bases, and 13 bases separated the two germline ends. The CDR3 runs to 15 residues. CDR3 protein: CASSLVWEYVGELFF. The CDR3 nucleotides read TGTGCCAGCAGCTTAGTCTGGGAATATGTCGGGGAGCTGTTTTTT.

V usage is TRBV7-8 and J usage is TRBJ2-3, with D perhaps given as TRBD1 or TRBD2 (5 bases each). The ends were cut back, 5 bases at V and 5 bases at J, with 20 bases in the middle. The germline gives CDR1 SGHVS, CDR2 FQNEAQ. The CDR3 covers 16 residues. In DNA form, the CDR3 reads TGTGCCAGCAGCAACCGGGACGGCGATTTTGGAGATACGCAGTATTTT. It yields the protein CASSNRDGDFGDTQYF.

The chain uses TRBV5-1 and TRBJ2-3; D unclear. The V gene's germline CDR1 is SGHRS and CDR2 YFSETQ. The CDR3 has 13 amino acids. V was trimmed by 0 bases and J by 5 bases, leaving 7 bases between them. The CDR3 is CASSLDPGDTQYF. Here the CDR3 DNA reads TGCGCCAGCAGCTTGGATCCCGGAGATACGCAGTATTTT.

The chain links TRBV10-3 to TRBJ1-6, with 7 bases that match TRBD1. The junction had 8 bases not matched to a gene; V was cut back by 3 bases and J by 6 bases. The germline CDR1 and CDR2 sequences are ENHRY and SYGVKD. The CDR3 extends over 16 amino acids. The CDR3 reads CAISDGTAIFNSPLHF. CDR3 coding DNA: TGTGCCATCAGTGACGGGACAGCGATTTTTAATTCACCCCTCCACTTT.

The J gene is TRBJ2-3, the V gene TRBV10-3; D gene ambiguous. Deletions cut 8 bases from V and 6 bases from J, with 15 bases between. Germline loops: CDR1 ENHRY, CDR2 SYGVKD. This CDR3 is built from 13 residues. DNA of the CDR3: TGTGCCATCCTCTACGATCCGTCGGATACGCAGTATTTT. Protein: CAILYDPSDTQYF.

This clone was observed a single time. The chain uses TRBV4-1 and TRBJ2-4; 8 bases map to TRBD1. CDR1 is MGHRA, CDR2 YSYEKL, per germline. V shed 1 base and J 5 bases; nucleotides not matched to a gene: 7. CDR3 length equals 16 residues. The CDR3 protein is CASSQGGTGSQNIQYF. CDR3 sequence (DNA): TGCGCCAGCAGCCAAGGCGGGACAGGCTCACAAAACATTCAGTACTTC.

The chain is built from TRBV19 and TRBJ1-2, with 8 bases fitting TRBD1. Germline V CDR1 and CDR2: LNHDA, SQIVND (reference sequence). Germline trimming cut 7 bases from V and 1 base from J; bases unmatched to any gene: 8. The CDR3 totals 15 residues. CDR3 nucleotide sequence: TGTGCCAGTAACCCCGGCGGACAGGGTAACTATGGCTACACCTTC. It yields the protein CASNPGGQGNYGYTF.